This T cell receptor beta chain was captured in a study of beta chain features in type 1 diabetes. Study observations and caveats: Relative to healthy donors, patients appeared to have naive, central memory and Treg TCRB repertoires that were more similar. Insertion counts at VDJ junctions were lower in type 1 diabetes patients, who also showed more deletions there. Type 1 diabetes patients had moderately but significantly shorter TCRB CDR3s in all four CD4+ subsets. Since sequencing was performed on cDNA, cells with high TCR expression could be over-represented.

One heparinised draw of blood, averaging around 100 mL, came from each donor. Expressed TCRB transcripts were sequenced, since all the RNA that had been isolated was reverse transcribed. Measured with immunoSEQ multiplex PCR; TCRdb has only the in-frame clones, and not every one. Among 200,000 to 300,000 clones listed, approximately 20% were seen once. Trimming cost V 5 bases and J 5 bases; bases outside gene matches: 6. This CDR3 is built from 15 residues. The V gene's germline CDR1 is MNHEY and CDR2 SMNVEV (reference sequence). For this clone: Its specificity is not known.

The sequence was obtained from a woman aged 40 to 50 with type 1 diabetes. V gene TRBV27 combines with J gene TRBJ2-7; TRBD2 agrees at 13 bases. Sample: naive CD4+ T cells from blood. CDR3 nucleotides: TGTGCCAGCAGTAATAGACTAGCGGGAGGAAACGAGCAGTACTTC. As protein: CASSNRLAGGNEQYF.